Here is one T cell receptor (beta chain) with its context. The data originate from a study of blood T cell repertoires in COVID-19. In the study overall: Samples of COVID-19 (acute and convalescent) were obtained from the United States, Italy and Spain. T cells, B-cell-depleted T cells, or PBMCs supplied cDNA or gDNA.

As handled by the study authors: Cell counts per sample came from amplifying reference gene primers. The table came from immunoSEQ multiplex PCR; TCRdb's copy has only in-frame clones and leaves some out. That table is the source of V, J and clone size, and D and trimming were worked out from the DNA. Of about 280,000 clones listed, around nine tenths are singletons. The sequencing sample was made of PBMCs or T cells enriched from blood (not recorded which). This receptor was identified in a woman aged 40 to 55 who had recovered from COVID-19.

CDR3 DNA sequence: TGTGCCAGCAGTGAAACCGACAGACCCACCGGGGAGCTGTTTTTT. Residues: CASSETDRPTGELFF. The chain couples TRBV2 to TRBJ2-2, with D maybe TRBD1 (5 bases). The germline CDR1 and CDR2 sequences are SNHLY and FYNNEI. Deletions cut 2 bases from V and 4 bases from J, with 11 bases between. The CDR3 totals 15 residues.